The 30 T cell receptor beta chains below were found in one sample sequenced in a study of regulatory T cells in long-lasting Graves disease. In building TCR beta libraries, iRepertoire HTBI primers were used together with Arm-PCR of CDR3 regions. TCRdb passed the multiplex PCR reads through MiXCR, listing each CDR3 protein once. The repertoire holds roughly 610,000 distinct CDR3 sequences, roughly 16% seen once, with around 12% in the top ten. Time point noted: newly diagnosed GD, antithyroid drugs for less than 3 months. Construction of the TCR library relied on RNA isolated from PBMCs. The same specimen was also included in a second study, on T cells in Graves' hyperthyroidism and ophthalmopathy.

Here the sequenced sample was peripheral blood mononuclear cells (PBMCs), taken at new diagnosis, from a patient treated with antithyroid drugs. These receptors were obtained from a man aged 18 to 29 with Graves disease.

This clonotype was seen repeatedly, ten times or more. The gene calls are TRBV5-1 and TRBJ2-3; D call uncertain. With 0 bases removed from V and 2 bases from J, the gap between germline ends came to 10 bases. The germline V gene encodes CDR1 SGHRS and CDR2 YFSETQ. This CDR3 contains 15 residues. The CDR3 sequence: CASSLGSLYTDTQYF. The CDR3 DNA sequence: TGCGCCAGCAGCTTGGGATCACTATACACAGATACGCAGTATTTT.

At least ten counts were recorded for this clonotype. V gene TRBV3-1 combines with J gene TRBJ2-7; no definite D call. The V gene's germline CDR1 is LGHDT and CDR2 YNNKEL (reference sequence). This CDR3 is 13 amino acids long. With 3 bases removed from V and 6 bases from J, the gap between germline ends came to 12 bases. The CDR3 reads CASSHQFLGEQYF. The CDR3 DNA reads as TGTGCCAGCAGCCACCAGTTTCTGGGCGAGCAGTACTTC.

This clonotype was counted between two and nine times. V is TRBV18 and J is TRBJ1-1; 9 bases agree with TRBD1. From germline, CDR1 is KGHSH and CDR2 LQKENI. The CDR3 length is 15 residues. J was trimmed by 4 bases and V by 0 bases; bases with no gene match: 3. CDR3 region: CASSPPSTGGTEAFF. The CDR3 DNA reads TGTGCCAGCTCACCACCGTCGACAGGGGGCACTGAAGCTTTCTTT.

The table lists this clonotype with many counts. The V call is TRBV12-3 or TRBV12-4, the J call TRBJ2-3; D gene unclear. V shed 2 bases and J shed 1 base, with 7 bases lying between them. CDR3 length: 14 amino acids. The CDR3 sequence is CASSLTRRTDTQYF. CDR3 in DNA: TGTGCCAGCAGTTTAACCCGGCGCACAGATACGCAGTATTTT.

In this sample, this clonotype turned up many times. CDR3 in amino acids: CASSSRTSGTGTDTQYF. CDR3 in DNA: TGTGCCAGCAGTTCAAGGACTAGCGGGACGGGCACAGATACGCAGTATTTT. The chain couples TRBV6-2 or TRBV6-3 to TRBJ2-3, with 12 bases aligning to TRBD2. The CDR3 spans 17 residues. V shed 4 bases, J shed 1 base, and the junction held 6 bases outside the gene matches. Germline CDR1 reads MNHEY; CDR2 reads SVGEGT.

This rearrangement joins TRBV19 to TRBJ2-6; D unclear. CDR3 size: 15 residues. V lost 7 bases, J lost 0 bases, and 10 bases lay in between. Looked up from germline, CDR1 is LNHDA and CDR2 is SQIVND (reference sequence). CDR3 DNA sequence: TGTGCCAGTAAAAGGCAAATCTCTGGGGCCAACGTCCTGACTTTC. Protein sequence: CASKRQISGANVLTF.

In its sample, this clonotype was seen many times. The V gene is TRBV20-1, the J gene TRBJ2-7; perhaps TRBD2 as D (7 bases). Germline CDR1 reads DFQATT; CDR2 reads SNEGSKA (reference sequence). The CDR3 loop spans 14 amino acids. Between the trimmed V and J ends, which lost 6 bases and 0 bases, there was a span of 15 bases. CDR3 amino acids: CSARGGTNSYEQYF. CDR3 in DNA: TGCAGTGCGAGGGGGGGAACTAACTCCTACGAGCAGTACTTC.

J is TRBJ1-2 and V is TRBV7-9; D is undetermined. The ends were cut back, 1 base at V and 4 bases at J, with 13 bases in the middle. Per the germline V gene, CDR1 is SEHNR and CDR2 is FQNEAQ (reference sequence). The CDR3 totals 15 residues. The CDR3 here is CASSLGASPGYGYTF. CDR3 nucleotide sequence: TGTGCCAGCAGCTTAGGGGCCAGCCCAGGCTATGGCTACACCTTC.

This clonotype was seen at least ten times. This chain uses TRBV11-2 with TRBJ2-7, with D unclear. V lost 4 bases and J lost 4, with 20 bases in between. The CDR3 length is 16 residues. Germline-derived CDR1 and CDR2 are SGHAT and FQNNGV. DNA of the CDR3: TGTGCCAGCAGCTCCGGGCCGGCCCTAGGTCATTACGAGCAGTACTTC. As protein: CASSSGPALGHYEQYF.

This clonotype was counted a few times. This CDR3 is CASSARQWPTAEAFF. The CDR3 coding sequence is TGTGCCAGCAGCGCCCGTCAATGGCCCACGGCTGAAGCTTTCTTT. The chain combines TRBV28 with TRBJ1-1, with D hard to call. The V end was cut by 6 bases, the J end by 6 bases, with 20 bases between. There are 15 residues in the CDR3. Per germline, CDR1 MDHEN and CDR2 SYDVKM.

This clonotype was seen ten or more times. This may be a read error: a much more frequent sequence differs by one nucleotide. The J gene is TRBJ2-7, the V gene TRBV12-3 or TRBV12-4; perhaps D is TRBD1 or TRBD2 (7 bases each). The CDR3 runs to 14 residues. The CDR3 loop reads CASSSGKGAYGQYF. CDR3 nucleotide sequence: TGTGCCAGCAGCAGCGGGAAGGGGGCCTACGGGCAGTACTTC.

In its sample, this clonotype was seen many times. The J gene is TRBJ1-3, the V gene TRBV12-3 or TRBV12-4, with D unresolved. The length of the CDR3 is 10 residues. V was trimmed by 10 bases and J by 9 bases, leaving 10 bases between them. The CDR3 coding sequence is TGTGCCACCCGGGGAGGCACCATATATTTT. Amino acids: CATRGGTIYF.

This clonotype was counted at least ten times. The gene calls are TRBV25-1 and TRBJ2-7; either TRBD1 or TRBD2 may supply D (6 bases each). The CDR3 has 17 amino acids. CDR1 MGHDK and CDR2 SYGVNS come from the germline V gene. The V and J ends lost 4 bases and 2 bases respectively, with 21 bases between them. Written as DNA, the CDR3 is TGTGCCAGCAGTGCCCCTGCTTCCTCAGGGGAGGCCTACGAGCAGTACTTC. Its translation is CASSAPASSGEAYEQYF.

The chain carries TRBV4-1 and TRBJ1-5; D might be TRBD1 (5 bases). V was shortened by 0 bases and J by 5 bases, with 11 bases between the two germline ends. CDR3 length: 15 amino acids. The germline CDR1 and CDR2 sequences are MGHRA and YSYEKL. Here the CDR3 reads CASSQDQGPDQPQHF. In DNA form, the CDR3 reads TGCGCCAGCAGCCAAGATCAGGGCCCGGATCAGCCCCAGCATTTT.

The V and J genes are TRBV10-3 and TRBJ1-6, with D possibly TRBD1 on 5 matching bases. The CDR3 runs to 14 residues. Germline assignment: CDR1 ENHRY and CDR2 SYGVKD. V gave up 8 bases and J gave up 9 bases, with 17 bases separating them. DNA for the CDR3: TGTGCCATCCGATCCGGGGCTTTAAGTTCACCCCTCCACTTT. It is translated as CAIRSGALSSPLHF.

The rearrangement links TRBV2 to TRBJ2-1; D call uncertain. The CDR3 loop spans 17 amino acids. Looked up from germline, CDR1 is SNHLY and CDR2 is FYNNEI. Trimming left V 2 bases short and J 0 bases short, with 14 bases between. CDR3 bases: TGTGCCAGCAGTGAAAAGGACCCCTACCTCTCCTACAATGAGCAGTTCTTC. This codes for CASSEKDPYLSYNEQFF.

This chain joins TRBV7-3 and TRBJ2-7; 9 nucleotides match TRBD1. Germline CDR1 reads SGHTA; CDR2 reads FQGTGA. The CDR3 extends over 18 amino acids. Trimming removed 5 bases from V and 5 bases from J; junction bases left unmatched: 19. CDR3 residues: CASSVAGGSTGGNNEQYF. CDR3 DNA: TGTGCCAGCAGCGTAGCAGGGGGGTCTACAGGGGGCAACAACGAGCAGTACTTC.

This clonotype was picked up many times. J is TRBJ2-1 and V is TRBV20-1; D remains unclear. V was clipped by 6 bases and J by 9 bases, with 15 bases between them. This CDR3 has 12 residues. CDR1 DFQATT and CDR2 SNEGSKA come from the germline V gene (reference sequence). The CDR3, as DNA: TGCAGTGCGAAGGCCCCCTCGGGTGAGCAGTTCTTC. This sequence encodes CSAKAPSGEQFF.

V is TRBV28 and J is TRBJ2-7; a weak D match, TRBD2 (7 bases). V was shortened by 3 bases and J by 5 bases, with 17 bases between the two germline ends. The CDR3 is made up of 15 amino acids. From germline, CDR1 is MDHEN and CDR2 SYDVKM. DNA for the CDR3: TGTGCCAGCAGTTTGGGGGGGGGGGCGACCCACGAGCAGTACTTC. Translating it yields CASSLGGGATHEQYF.

This chain uses TRBV20-1 with TRBJ2-7; D is perhaps TRBD1 or TRBD2 (5 bases each). This CDR3 contains 14 residues. The germline gives CDR1 DFQATT, CDR2 SNEGSKA (reference sequence). V lost 4 bases to trimming and J lost 7 bases, with 20 bases between them. CDR3 sequence (DNA): TGCAGTGCTACCCTGTCGAGGGGTTCGGGAGAGCAGTACTTC. As protein: CSATLSRGSGEQYF.

This clonotype appeared a few times. The V and J genes are TRBV29-1 and TRBJ2-5, with a weak D call TRBD2 (7 bases). The V and J ends lost 7 bases and 1 base respectively, with 13 bases between them. CDR1 is SQVTM and CDR2 is ANQGSEA in the germline V gene. The CDR3 has 13 residues. The CDR3 DNA reads as TGCAGCGCAGGCGGGGGCTTCCAAGAGACCCAGTACTTC. Amino acid sequence: CSAGGGFQETQYF. Supplemented by reference TRBV29-1 and TRBJ2-5, the full variable domain reads SAVISQKPSRDICQRGTSLTIQCQVDSQVTMMFWYRQQPGQSLTLIATANQGSEATYESGFVIDKFPISRPNLTFSTLTVSNMSPEDSSIYLCSAGGGFQETQYFGPGTRLLVL.

The rearrangement joins TRBV12-3 or TRBV12-4 to TRBJ1-1; D not resolved. The V end lost 8 bases, the J end lost 0 bases, and 16 bases lay between the germline ends. The CDR3 runs to 15 residues. The CDR3: CASDNHRAMNTEAFF. CDR3 coding DNA: TGTGCCAGCGACAACCACAGAGCTATGAACACTGAAGCTTTCTTT.

Many counts were recorded for this clonotype. The gene calls are TRBV11-2 and TRBJ2-7; D gene uncertain. The CDR3 is made up of 15 amino acids. V dropped 0 bases and J dropped 0 bases, with 9 bases sitting between them. The V gene's germline CDR1 is SGHAT and CDR2 FQNNGV. The CDR3 sequence is CASSLDLGFSYEQYF. Here the CDR3 DNA reads TGTGCCAGCAGCTTAGATCTGGGTTTCTCCTACGAGCAGTACTTC.

This clonotype was found many times. The chain links TRBV28 to TRBJ2-3; no definite D call. The CDR3 covers 14 residues. Germline V CDR1 and CDR2: MDHEN, SYDVKM. Trimming stripped 8 bases from V and 4 bases from J, with 16 bases between. The CDR3 region is CASLPSRGADTQYF. The CDR3 DNA reads as TGTGCCAGCTTACCCTCACGTGGCGCAGATACGCAGTATTTT.

A few counts support this clonotype. The chain couples TRBV18 to TRBJ2-1, with TRBD2 matching 14 bases. V trimming: 3 bases; J trimming: 6 bases; junction bases outside the gene matches: 4. The V gene's germline CDR1 is KGHSH and CDR2 LQKENI. The CDR3 is 16 residues long. This chain's CDR3 is CASSPPGLAGVNEQFF. CDR3 nucleotide sequence: TGTGCCAGCTCACCTCCGGGACTAGCGGGAGTCAATGAGCAGTTCTTC.

This clonotype appeared a few times. The V call is TRBV9, the J call TRBJ2-3; 11 bases are shared with TRBD2. Germline V CDR1 and CDR2: SGDLS, YYNGEE. The CDR3 runs 17 residues. With 3 bases clipped from V and 3 bases from J, the junction kept 9 bases outside the gene matches. The CDR3 loop reads CASSDPSGLAGTDTQYF. The CDR3 nucleotides read TGTGCCAGCAGCGACCCCTCCGGACTAGCGGGTACAGATACGCAGTATTTT.

The chain recombines TRBV19 with TRBJ2-7, with 8 nucleotides matching TRBD1. Germline lookup yields CDR1 LNHDA and CDR2 SQIVND (reference sequence). The V and J ends lost 5 bases and 4 bases, in that order; junction bases with no gene match: 10. The CDR3 is 15 residues long. The CDR3 reads CASSQQDRALYEQYF. As DNA, the CDR3 is TGTGCCAGTAGTCAACAGGACAGGGCCCTATACGAGCAGTACTTC. The variable domain in full, with the rest retrieved from reference TRBV19 and TRBJ2-7, is DGGITQSPKYLFRKEGQNVTLSCEQNLNHDAMYWYRQDPGQGLRLIYYSQIVNDFQKGDIAEGYSVSREKKESFPLTVTSAQKNPTAFYLCASSQQDRALYEQYFGPGTRLTVT.

As DNA, the CDR3 is TGTGCCAGTCGCCTTCGACAGGATGATGGCTACACCTTC. Protein sequence: CASRLRQDDGYTF. The chain couples TRBV19 to TRBJ1-2; a possible D gene is TRBD1 (6 bases). Germline V lookup: CDR1 LNHDA, CDR2 SQIVND (reference sequence). Trimming cost V 8 bases and J 6 bases, with 16 bases left between them. The CDR3 runs 13 residues.

This clonotype showed up many times. The chain joins TRBV2 to TRBJ2-7, with 7 bases lining up with TRBD1. J was trimmed by 7 bases and V by 1 base; bases with no gene match: 13. Germline loops: CDR1 SNHLY, CDR2 FYNNEI. CDR3 length equals 16 residues. The DNA of the CDR3 is TGTGCCAGCAGTGAAGAGGCAGGGGGATCCGCGAGGGAGCAGTACTTC. Amino acids: CASSEEAGGSAREQYF.

This clonotype was picked up many times. This rearrangement joins TRBV5-1 to TRBJ2-7; TRBD1 matches at 10 bases. The CDR3 is 15 amino acids. V was clipped by 4 bases and J by 5 bases; unmatched bases: 9. CDR1 is SGHRS, CDR2 YFSETQ, per germline. The CDR3 sequence: CASSPKTGGPDEQYF. In nucleotides, the CDR3 is TGCGCCAGCAGCCCAAAGACAGGGGGCCCCGACGAGCAGTACTTC.